This record covers a single TCR beta chain. Its antigen is currently unknown. TRB was amplified from about 270 ng of peripheral blood genomic DNA per sample. This record comes from a study of T cell clusters in autoimmune cytopenias. About the study: The median distinct TRB clonotype count was 2,000 to 2,500 per sample, from a median roughly 55,000 reads. Overall study results and limits: Primary autoimmune cytopenia patients appeared to lack physiological T cell clusters present in healthy donors.

TRB rearrangements were amplified by touch-down multiplex PCR with mixed TRB-A/B primers. TCRdb reprocessed the multiplex PCR reads, keeping one entry per CDR3 protein, no DNA. This sample's table has some 1,200 distinct CDR3 sequences. Germline CDR1 reads LGHNA; CDR2 reads YSLEER. The CDR3 runs 15 residues. The TCR comes from a human donor with an autoimmune cytopenia or autoimmune hepatitis (not recorded which). This chain links TRBV4-3 with TRBJ1-2. The sample consisted of peripheral blood. CDR3 loop: CASSQELSDSYGYTF.